This T cell receptor (beta chain) was sequenced in a study of T cells after yellow fever vaccination. The V gene lost 4 bases and the J gene lost 7 bases, with 13 bases spanning the gap. The CDR3 is made up of 14 amino acids. Germline CDR1 is KGHDR and CDR2 is SFDVKD. General study results and limits: Researchers noted that a small share of clonotypes showed up in both CD4 and CD8 compartments.

This clonotype was observed a handful of times. The antigen is unknown. Via MiXCR, TCRdb re-called the 5' RACE reads, giving one row per CDR3 protein. Of about 300,000 distinct CDR3 sequences detected, 7.5% to 9% appear once; the ten largest clones hold about 3.7%. The J gene is TRBJ2-1, the V gene TRBV24-1; possibly TRBD1 for D (6 bases). Sequences were derived from CD4+ T cells sorted from PBMCs, sampled 5 days after the yellow fever booster vaccination. The sequence was obtained from a man aged 18 to 30 who received the YFV17D yellow fever vaccine. The CDR3 loop reads CATSDWTDRNEQFF. CDR3 bases: TGTGCCACCAGTGACTGGACAGATAGGAATGAGCAGTTCTTC.